The following is a TCR beta chain sequence with its context. Source study methods: Amplification of reference gene primers provided the estimated nucleated cell counts. Method: immunoSEQ multiplex PCR; TCRdb's copy keeps in-frame clones and lacks some. That table is the source of V, J and clone size, and D and trimming were worked out from the DNA. There are approximately 120,000 clones in the sample; about 83% occur only once, and more than 5% lies in the top ten. The sample belongs to a study of blood T cell repertoires in COVID-19. The overall study: The study drew acute and convalescent COVID-19 samples from the United States, Italy and Spain. The cDNA or gDNA used as material had been derived from T cells, B-cell-depleted T cells, or PBMCs.

Looked up from germline, CDR1 is SNHLY and CDR2 is FYNNEI. The CDR3 is made up of 15 amino acids. The V gene end was trimmed by 4 bases and the J gene end by 6 bases; junction bases not matched to a gene: 10. The genes are TRBV2 and TRBJ1-2; 8 nucleotides align to TRBD1. The receptor comes from a man older than 75 with active or convalescent COVID-19. Material for sequencing was peripheral blood. CDR3 bases: TGTGCCAGCAGTGGAGGACAGGGAGGGTGGGATGGCTACACCTTC. It translates to CASSGGQGGWDGYTF. Using reference TRBV2 and TRBJ1-2 for the parts outside the CDR3, the full variable domain is EPEVTQTPSHQVTQMGQEVILRCVPISNHLYFYWYRQILGQKVEFLVSFYNNEISEKSEIFDDQFSVERPDGSNFTLKIRSTKLEDSAMYFCASSGGQGGWDGYTFGSGTRLTVV.